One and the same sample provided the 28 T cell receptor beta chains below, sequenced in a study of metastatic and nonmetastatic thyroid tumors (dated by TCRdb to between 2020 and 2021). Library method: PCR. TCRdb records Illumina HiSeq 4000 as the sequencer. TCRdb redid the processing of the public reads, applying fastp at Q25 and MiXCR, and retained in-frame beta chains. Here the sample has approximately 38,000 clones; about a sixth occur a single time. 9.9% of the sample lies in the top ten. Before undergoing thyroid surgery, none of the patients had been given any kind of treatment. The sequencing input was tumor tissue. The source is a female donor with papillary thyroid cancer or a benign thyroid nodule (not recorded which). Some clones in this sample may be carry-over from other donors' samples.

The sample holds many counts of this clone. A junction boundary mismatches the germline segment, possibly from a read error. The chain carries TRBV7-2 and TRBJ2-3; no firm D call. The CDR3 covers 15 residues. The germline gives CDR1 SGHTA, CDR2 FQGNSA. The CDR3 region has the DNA TGTGCCAGCAGCTTAGGGGTAAGGAGCACGGATACGCAGTATTTT. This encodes CASSLGVRSTDTQYF. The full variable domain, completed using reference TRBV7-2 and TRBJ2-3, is GAGVSQSPSNKVTEKGKDVELRCDPISGHTALYWYRQSLGQGLEFLIYFQGNSAPDKSGLPSDRFSAERTGGSVSTLTIQRTQQEDSAVYLCASSLGVRSTDTQYFGPGTRLTVL.

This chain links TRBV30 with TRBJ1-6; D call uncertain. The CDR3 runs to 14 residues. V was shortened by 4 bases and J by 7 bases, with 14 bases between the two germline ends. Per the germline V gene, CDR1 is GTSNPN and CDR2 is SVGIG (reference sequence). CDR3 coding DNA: TGTGCCTGGACGGAGGCAATTAGGAATTCACCCCTCCACTTT. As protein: CAWTEAIRNSPLHF.

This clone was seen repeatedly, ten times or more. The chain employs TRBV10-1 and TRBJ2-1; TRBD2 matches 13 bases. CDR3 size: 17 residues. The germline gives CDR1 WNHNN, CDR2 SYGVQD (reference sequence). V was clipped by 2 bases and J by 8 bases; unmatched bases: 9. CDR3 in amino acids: CASSETGTSGKGYEQFF. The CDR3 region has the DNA TGCGCCAGCAGTGAGACCGGGACTAGCGGGAAAGGGTATGAGCAGTTCTTC.

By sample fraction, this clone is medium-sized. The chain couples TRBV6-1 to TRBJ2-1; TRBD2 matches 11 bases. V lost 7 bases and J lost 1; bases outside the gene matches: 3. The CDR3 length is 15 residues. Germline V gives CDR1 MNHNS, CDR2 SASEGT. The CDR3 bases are TGTGCCAGCACTTGGACTAGCGGGTCCTACAATGAGCAGTTCTTC. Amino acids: CASTWTSGSYNEQFF.

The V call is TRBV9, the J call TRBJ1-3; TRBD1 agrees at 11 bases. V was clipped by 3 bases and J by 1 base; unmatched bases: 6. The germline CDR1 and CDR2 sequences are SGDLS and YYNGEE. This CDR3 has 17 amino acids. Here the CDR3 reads CASSGPGQGASGNTIYF. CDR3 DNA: TGTGCCAGCAGCGGCCCAGGACAGGGGGCTTCTGGAAACACCATATATTTT.

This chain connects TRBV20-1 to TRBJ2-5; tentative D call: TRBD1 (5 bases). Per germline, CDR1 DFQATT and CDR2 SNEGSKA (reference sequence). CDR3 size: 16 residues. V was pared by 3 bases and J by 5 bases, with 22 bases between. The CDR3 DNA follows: TGCAGTGCTAGTGGGTCGTGGACATGGGGATCGGAGACCCAGTACTTC. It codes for CSASGSWTWGSETQYF.

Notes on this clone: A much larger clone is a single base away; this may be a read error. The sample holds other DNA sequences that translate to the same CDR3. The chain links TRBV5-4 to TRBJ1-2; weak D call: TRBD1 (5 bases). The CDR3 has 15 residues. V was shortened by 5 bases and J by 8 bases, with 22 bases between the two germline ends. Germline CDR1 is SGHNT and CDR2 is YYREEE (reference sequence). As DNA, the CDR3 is TGTGCCAGCAGGGAACCGACAGTGCCGGGTGGCGGCTACACCTTC. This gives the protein CASREPTVPGGGYTF.

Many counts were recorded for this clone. In nucleotides, the CDR3 is TGTGCCAGCAGCCAAGGACTAGCGGGATACAATGAGCAGTTCTTC. The encoded protein is CASSQGLAGYNEQFF. The chain has TRBV7-9 and TRBJ2-1, with 12 bases fitting TRBD2. V dropped 5 bases and J dropped 4; count of bases not matched to a gene: 3. The CDR3 spans 15 residues. The germline gives CDR1 SEHNR, CDR2 FQNEAQ (reference sequence). Using reference TRBV7-9 and TRBJ2-1 for the parts outside the CDR3, the full variable domain is DTGVSQNPRHKITKRGQNVTFRCDPISEHNRLYWYRQTLGQGPEFLTYFQNEAQLEKSRLLSDRFSAERPKGSFSTLEIQRTEQGDSAMYLCASSQGLAGYNEQFFGPGTRLTVL.

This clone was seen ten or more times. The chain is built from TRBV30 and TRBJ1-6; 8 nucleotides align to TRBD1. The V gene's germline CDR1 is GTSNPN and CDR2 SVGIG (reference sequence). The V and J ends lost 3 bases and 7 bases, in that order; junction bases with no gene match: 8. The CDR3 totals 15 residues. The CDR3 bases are TGTGCCTGGAGGGGACAGGCAGGGCTAAATTCACCCCTCCACTTT. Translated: CAWRGQAGLNSPLHF.

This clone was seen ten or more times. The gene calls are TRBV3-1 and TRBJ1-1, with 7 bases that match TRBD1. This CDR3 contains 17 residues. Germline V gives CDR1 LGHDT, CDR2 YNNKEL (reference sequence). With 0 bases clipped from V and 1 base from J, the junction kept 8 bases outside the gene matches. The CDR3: CASSQDGQGVRNTEAFF. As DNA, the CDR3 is TGTGCCAGCAGCCAAGATGGTCAGGGGGTGAGGAACACTGAAGCTTTCTTT.

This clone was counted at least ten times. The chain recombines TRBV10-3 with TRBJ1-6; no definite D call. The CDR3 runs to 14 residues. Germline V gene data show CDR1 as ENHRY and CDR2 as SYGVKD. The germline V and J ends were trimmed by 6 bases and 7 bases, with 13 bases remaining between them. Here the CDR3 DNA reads TGTGCCATCAGGACGACGGGTTCAAATTCACCCCTCCACTTT. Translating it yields CAIRTTGSNSPLHF.

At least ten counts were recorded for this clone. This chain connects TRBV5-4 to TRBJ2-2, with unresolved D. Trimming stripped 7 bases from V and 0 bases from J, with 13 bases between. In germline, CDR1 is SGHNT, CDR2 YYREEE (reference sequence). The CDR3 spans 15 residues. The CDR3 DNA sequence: TGTGCCAGCTTAGACCGGGCCTCGAACACCGGGGAGCTGTTTTTT. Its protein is CASLDRASNTGELFF.

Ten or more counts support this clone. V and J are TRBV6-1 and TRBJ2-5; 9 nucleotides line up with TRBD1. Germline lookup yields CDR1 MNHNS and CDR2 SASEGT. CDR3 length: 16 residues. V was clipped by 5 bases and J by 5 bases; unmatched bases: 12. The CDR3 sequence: CASSSSGTGSGETQYF. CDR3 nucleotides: TGTGCCAGCAGTTCTTCCGGGACAGGGAGCGGGGAGACCCAGTACTTC.

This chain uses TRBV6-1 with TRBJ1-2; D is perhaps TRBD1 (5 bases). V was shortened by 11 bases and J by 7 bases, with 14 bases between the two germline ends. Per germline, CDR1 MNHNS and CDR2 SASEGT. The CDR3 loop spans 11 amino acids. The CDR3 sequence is CAVRGVSGYTF. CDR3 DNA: TGTGCCGTTAGGGGAGTGAGTGGCTACACCTTC.

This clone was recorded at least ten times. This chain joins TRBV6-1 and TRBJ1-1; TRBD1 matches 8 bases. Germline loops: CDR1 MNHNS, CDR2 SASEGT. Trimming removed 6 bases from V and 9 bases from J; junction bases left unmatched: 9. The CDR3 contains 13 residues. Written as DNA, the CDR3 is TGTGCCAGCAGCACGACAGGGGTCGGAAAAGCTTTCTTT. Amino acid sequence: CASSTTGVGKAFF.

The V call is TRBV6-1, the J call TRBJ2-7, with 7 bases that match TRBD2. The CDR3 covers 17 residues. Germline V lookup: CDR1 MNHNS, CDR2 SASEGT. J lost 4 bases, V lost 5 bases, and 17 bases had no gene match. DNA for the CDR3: TGTGCCAGCAGTACCTACTTTGGGAGGGATGGTGTGTACGAGCAGTACTTC. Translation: CASSTYFGRDGVYEQYF.

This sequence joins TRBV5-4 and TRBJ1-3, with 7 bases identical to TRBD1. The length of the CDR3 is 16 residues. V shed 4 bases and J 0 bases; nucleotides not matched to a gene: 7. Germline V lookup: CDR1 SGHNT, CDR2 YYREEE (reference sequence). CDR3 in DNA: TGTGCCAGCAGCGGAGGGGGCTTTGTCTCTGGAAACACCATATATTTT. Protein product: CASSGGGFVSGNTIYF.

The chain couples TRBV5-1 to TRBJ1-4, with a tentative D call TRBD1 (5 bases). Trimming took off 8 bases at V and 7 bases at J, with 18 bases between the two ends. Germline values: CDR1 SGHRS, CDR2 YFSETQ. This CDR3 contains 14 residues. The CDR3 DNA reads TGCGCCAGTCGGACATATTCGAGGAGTGAAAAACTGTTTTTT. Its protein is CASRTYSRSEKLFF.

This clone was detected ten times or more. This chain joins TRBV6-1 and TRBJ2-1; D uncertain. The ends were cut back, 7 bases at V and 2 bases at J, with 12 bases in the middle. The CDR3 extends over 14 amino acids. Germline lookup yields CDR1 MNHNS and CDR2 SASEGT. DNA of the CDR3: TGTGCCAGCAAGTTAGGAAATGCCTACAATGAGCAGTTCTTC. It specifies CASKLGNAYNEQFF.

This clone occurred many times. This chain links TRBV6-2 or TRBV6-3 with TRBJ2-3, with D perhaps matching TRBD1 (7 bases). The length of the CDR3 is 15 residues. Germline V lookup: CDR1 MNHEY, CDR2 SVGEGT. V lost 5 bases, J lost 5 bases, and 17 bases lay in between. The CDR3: CASSGSWQGGDTQYF. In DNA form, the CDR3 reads TGTGCCAGCAGTGGAAGTTGGCAGGGGGGAGATACGCAGTATTTT.

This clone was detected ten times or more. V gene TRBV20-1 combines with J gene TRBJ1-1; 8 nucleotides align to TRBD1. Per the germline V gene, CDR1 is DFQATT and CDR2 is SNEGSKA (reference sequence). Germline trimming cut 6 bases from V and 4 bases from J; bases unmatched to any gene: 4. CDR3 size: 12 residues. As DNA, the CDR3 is TGCAGTGCCTCCGACAGGGGCACTGAAGCTTTCTTT. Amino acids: CSASDRGTEAFF.

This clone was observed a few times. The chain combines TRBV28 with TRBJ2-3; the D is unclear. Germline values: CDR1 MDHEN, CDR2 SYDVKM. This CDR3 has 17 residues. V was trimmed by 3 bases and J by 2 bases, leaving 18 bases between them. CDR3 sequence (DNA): TGTGCCAGCAGTTTTTTTCTGTCAGGCAGTACCACAGATACGCAGTATTTT. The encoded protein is CASSFFLSGSTTDTQYF.

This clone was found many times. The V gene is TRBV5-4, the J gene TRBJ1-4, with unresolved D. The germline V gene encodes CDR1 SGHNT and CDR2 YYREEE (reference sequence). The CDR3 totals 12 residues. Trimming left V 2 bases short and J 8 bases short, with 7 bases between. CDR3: CASSFDAEKLFF. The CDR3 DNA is TGTGCCAGCAGCTTCGACGCCGAAAAACTGTTTTTT.

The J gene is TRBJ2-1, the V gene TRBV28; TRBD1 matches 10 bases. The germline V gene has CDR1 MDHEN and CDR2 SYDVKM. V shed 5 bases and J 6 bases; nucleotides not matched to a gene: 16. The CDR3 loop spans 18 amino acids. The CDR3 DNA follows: TGTGCCAGCAGTCGGGGATTGGATGGACAGGGGGGGTTCAATGAGCAGTTCTTC. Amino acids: CASSRGLDGQGGFNEQFF.

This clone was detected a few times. The CDR3 coding sequence is TGTGCCAGCAGTATCCGGGACATACATGGCTACACCTTC. This gives the protein CASSIRDIHGYTF. The rearrangement uses TRBV12-3 or TRBV12-4 and TRBJ1-2; D is perhaps TRBD1 (6 bases). The CDR3 is 13 residues long. The V end was cut by 5 bases, the J end by 6 bases, with 13 bases between.

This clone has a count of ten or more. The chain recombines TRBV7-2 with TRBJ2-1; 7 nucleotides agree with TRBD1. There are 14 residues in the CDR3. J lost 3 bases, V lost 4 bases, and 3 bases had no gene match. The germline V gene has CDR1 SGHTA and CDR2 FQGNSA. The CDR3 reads CASSSWDSYNEQFF. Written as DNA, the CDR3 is TGTGCCAGCAGCTCATGGGACAGCTACAATGAGCAGTTCTTC. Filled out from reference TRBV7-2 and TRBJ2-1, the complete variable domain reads GAGVSQSPSNKVTEKGKDVELRCDPISGHTALYWYRQSLGQGLEFLIYFQGNSAPDKSGLPSDRFSAERTGGSVSTLTIQRTQQEDSAVYLCASSSWDSYNEQFFGPGTRLTVL.

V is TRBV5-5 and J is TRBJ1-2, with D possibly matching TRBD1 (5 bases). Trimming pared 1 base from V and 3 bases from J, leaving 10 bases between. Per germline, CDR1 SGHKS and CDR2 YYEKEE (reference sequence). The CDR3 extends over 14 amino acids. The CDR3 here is CASSLYRCYYGYTF. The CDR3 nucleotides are TGTGCCAGCAGCTTGTACAGGTGCTACTATGGCTACACCTTC.

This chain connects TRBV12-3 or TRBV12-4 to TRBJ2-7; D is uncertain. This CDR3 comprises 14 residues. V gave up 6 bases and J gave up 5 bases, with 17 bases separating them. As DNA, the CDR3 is TGTGCCAGCAGGATGACATGGGGTATTCACGAGCAGTACTTC. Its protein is CASRMTWGIHEQYF.